The 24 T cell receptor beta chains below all came from one sample that was sequenced in a study of radiotherapy plus CTLA-4 blockade in lung cancer. Repertoires were generated with immunoSEQ multiplex PCR, while TCRdb's copy carries only in-frame clones and drops some. The data contain over 70,000 clones, approximately 83% of them seen just once; the ten biggest clones take up approximately 2%. This material consisted of peripheral blood, taken from a patient treated with radiotherapy plus ipilimumab. These receptors all stem from a human donor with non-small cell lung cancer who had a partial response to radiotherapy plus ipilimumab.

The chain is built from TRBV6-4 and TRBJ2-2; D perhaps matches TRBD2 (6 bases). The germline V gene encodes CDR1 MRHNA and CDR2 SNTAGT. The V gene lost 9 bases and the J gene lost 5 bases, with 19 bases spanning the gap. This CDR3 is 15 amino acids long. For the CDR3, the DNA is TGTGCCAGTATGCGGGACCCCGGGGTAACCGGGGAGCTGTTTTTT. It specifies CASMRDPGVTGELFF.

V usage is TRBV4-3 and J usage is TRBJ2-1, with 10 bases that match TRBD2. J gave up 8 bases and V 0 bases, and 10 bases lay outside the gene matches. The CDR3 extends over 17 amino acids. Looked up from germline, CDR1 is LGHNA and CDR2 is YSLEER. CDR3: CASSQDLQPSGSYEQFF. The CDR3 DNA follows: TGCGCCAGCAGCCAAGATCTACAGCCTAGCGGGAGTTATGAGCAGTTCTTC.

V and J are TRBV19 and TRBJ1-1; TRBD1 matches 7 bases. The V and J ends lost 6 bases and 1 base, in that order; junction bases with no gene match: 5. This CDR3 has 14 amino acids. Germline CDR1 and CDR2: LNHDA and SQIVND (reference sequence). The CDR3 sequence is CASREGATNTEAFF. The CDR3 coding sequence is TGTGCCAGTAGAGAGGGGGCCACGAACACTGAAGCTTTCTTT. Together with reference TRBV19 and TRBJ1-1, the CDR3 gives the full variable domain: DGGITQSPKYLFRKEGQNVTLSCEQNLNHDAMYWYRQDPGQGLRLIYYSQIVNDFQKGDIAEGYSVSREKKESFPLTVTSAQKNPTAFYLCASREGATNTEAFFGQGTRLTVV.

This rearrangement joins TRBV7-8 to TRBJ2-7; 7 bases map to TRBD1. This CDR3 is 13 amino acids long. J gave up 4 bases and V 5 bases, and 5 bases lay outside the gene matches. Germline CDR1 reads SGHVS; CDR2 reads FQNEAQ. The CDR3 bases are TGTGCCAGCAGCGTCGTACAGGGGTACGAGCAGTACTTC. It specifies CASSVVQGYEQYF. The full variable domain, with the rest looked up from reference TRBV7-8 and TRBJ2-7, is GAGVSQSPRYKVAKRGQDVALRCDPISGHVSLFWYQQALGQGPEFLTYFQNEAQLDKSGLPSDRFFAERPEGSVSTLKIQRTQQEDSAVYLCASSVVQGYEQYFGPGTRLTVT.

V and J are TRBV5-1 and TRBJ1-1; TRBD1 aligns across 9 bases. The germline V gene encodes CDR1 SGHRS and CDR2 YFSETQ. The CDR3 spans 14 residues. Germline trimming cut 4 bases from V and 5 bases from J; bases unmatched to any gene: 6. CDR3 bases: TGCGCCAGCAGCGCCGGGACAGGGTGGACTGAAGCTTTCTTT. Translated, it gives CASSAGTGWTEAFF.

In regard to this clone: One end of the junction varies from germline; a read error may be responsible. V and J are TRBV7-7 and TRBJ2-2, with D maybe TRBD1 (6 bases). CDR1 and CDR2 (germline): SSHAT, FNYEAQ (reference sequence). The CDR3 length is 15 residues. CDR3 residues: CASSPTRGDTGELFF. The DNA for the CDR3 is TGTGCTAGCAGCCCGACCAGGGGAGACACCGGGGAGCTGTTTTTT.

The J gene is TRBJ2-1, the V gene TRBV6-6; 7 nucleotides line up with TRBD2. Per the germline V gene, CDR1 is MNHNY and CDR2 is SVGAGI (reference sequence). Trimming removed 2 bases from V and 7 bases from J; junction bases left unmatched: 8. This CDR3 contains 15 residues. The CDR3 nucleotides read TGTGCCAGCAGTTACCGCCGAGGCGGGAGAAATGAGCAGTTCTTC. This sequence encodes CASSYRRGGRNEQFF.

V is TRBV5-1 and J is TRBJ2-2; TRBD1 aligns across 8 bases. The V and J ends lost 4 bases and 3 bases, in that order; junction bases with no gene match: 8. The CDR3 has 16 residues. Germline V gives CDR1 SGHRS, CDR2 YFSETQ. Written as DNA, the CDR3 is TGCGCCAGCAGCACCCCCCAGGGGGCTGACACCGGGGAGCTGTTTTTT. It encodes CASSTPQGADTGELFF.

The chain carries TRBV4-1 and TRBJ1-1, with 7 bases aligning to TRBD1. CDR3 size: 15 residues. Trimming at V came to 1 base and at J to 4 bases, leaving 6 bases not matched to a gene. Germline V gives CDR1 MGHRA, CDR2 YSYEKL. The CDR3 bases are TGCGCCAGCAGCCAAGTAGACAGGGACGGCACTGAAGCTTTCTTT. It encodes CASSQVDRDGTEAFF.

The gene calls are TRBV5-4 and TRBJ2-7; 7 nucleotides match TRBD1. CDR3 length: 15 residues. V lost 6 bases and J lost 2; bases outside the gene matches: 11. The V gene's germline CDR1 is SGHNT and CDR2 YYREEE (reference sequence). DNA for the CDR3: TGTGCCAGCACCCCACAGGGGATAACAACCTACGAGCAGTACTTC. Translation gives CASTPQGITTYEQYF.

This clone was counted a single time. The chain uses TRBV9 and TRBJ1-1; no clear D gene. The length of the CDR3 is 13 residues. Trimming shortened V by 4 bases and J by 6 bases, and 13 bases separated the two germline ends. The germline V gene encodes CDR1 SGDLS and CDR2 YYNGEE. The CDR3 DNA reads as TGTGCCAGCAGCTCCCCTGGGGAGTCTGAAGCTTTCTTT. Its protein product is CASSSPGESEAFF. The variable domain in full, completed from reference TRBV9 and TRBJ1-1, reads DSGVTQTPKHLITATGQRVTLRCSPRSGDLSVYWYQQSLDQGLQFLIQYYNGEERAKGNILERFSAQQFPDLHSELNLSSLELGDSALYFCASSSPGESEAFFGQGTRLTVV.

V usage is TRBV4-1 and J usage is TRBJ1-5; D is perhaps TRBD1 (5 bases). V dropped 4 bases and J dropped 2 bases, with 15 bases sitting between them. The CDR3 is made up of 16 amino acids. Germline V gene sequence: CDR1 MGHRA, CDR2 YSYEKL. In DNA form, the CDR3 reads TGCGCCAGCAGCCCCCGCCAGGGCGAGGGCAATCAGCCCCAGCATTTT. Amino acids: CASSPRQGEGNQPQHF.

The chain recombines TRBV9 with TRBJ2-1; TRBD1 aligns across 7 bases. CDR1 is SGDLS, CDR2 YYNGEE, per germline. CDR3 length: 15 amino acids. J was trimmed by 5 bases and V by 4 bases; bases with no gene match: 9. For the CDR3, the DNA is TGTGCCAGCAGCCCCACAGGGGCAACACACAATGAGCAGTTCTTC. This encodes CASSPTGATHNEQFF.

In DNA form, the CDR3 reads TGTGCCAGCAACCCGACAGGGAATACCGGGGAGCTGTTTTTT. This codes for CASNPTGNTGELFF. The chain has TRBV2 and TRBJ2-2; TRBD1 matches 7 bases. There are 14 residues in the CDR3. CDR1 is SNHLY and CDR2 is FYNNEI in the germline V gene. The J segment lost 5 bases and the V segment lost 7 bases, leaving 7 bases of the junction unmatched.

This rearrangement joins TRBV6-5 to TRBJ1-3; D unclear. This CDR3 is built from 16 residues. The germline CDR1 and CDR2 sequences are MNHEY and SVGAGI. Deletions cut 3 bases from V and 0 bases from J, with 12 bases between. The CDR3 DNA follows: TGTGCCAGCAGTTATTTCCTTAGTGACTCTGGAAACACCATATATTTT. Encoded protein: CASSYFLSDSGNTIYF.

The CDR3 nucleotides are TGTGCCAGCAGTAAGCGACCAGGGTCTCGCTACAATGAGCAGTTCTTC. As protein: CASSKRPGSRYNEQFF. The chain employs TRBV27 and TRBJ2-1; tentatively, D is TRBD1 (5 bases). Trimming pared 5 bases from V and 3 bases from J, leaving 17 bases between. Germline values: CDR1 MNHEY, CDR2 SMNVEV (reference sequence). This CDR3 spans 16 amino acids.

The chain uses TRBV27 and TRBJ1-4, with TRBD1 matching over 8 bases. Germline V lookup: CDR1 MNHEY, CDR2 SMNVEV (reference sequence). The CDR3 runs to 14 residues. V gave up 3 bases and J gave up 7 bases; unmatched junction bases: 4. The DNA of the CDR3 is TGTGCCAGCAGTTTCAGGGGGCGAAGTGAAAAACTGTTTTTT. This gives the protein CASSFRGRSEKLFF.

This clone was seen only a few times. The chain is built from TRBV19 and TRBJ1-4; 9 nucleotides match TRBD1. The J segment lost 7 bases and the V segment lost 3 bases, leaving 6 bases of the junction unmatched. This CDR3 comprises 15 residues. The germline V gene has CDR1 LNHDA and CDR2 SQIVND (reference sequence). The CDR3 loop is CASSIGTGNSEKLFF. In DNA form, the CDR3 reads TGTGCCAGTAGTATCGGGACAGGGAATAGTGAAAAACTGTTTTTT.

DNA of the CDR3: TGTGCCAGCAGCTACGGACTGTACTCTGGAAACACCATATATTTT. It specifies CASSYGLYSGNTIYF. This chain joins TRBV7-8 and TRBJ1-3; unclear D gene. Germline V CDR1 and CDR2: SGHVS, FQNEAQ. The CDR3 contains 15 residues. V was clipped by 4 bases and J by 0 bases, with 10 bases between them. The complete variable domain, with remaining parts taken from reference TRBV7-8 and TRBJ1-3, reads GAGVSQSPRYKVAKRGQDVALRCDPISGHVSLFWYQQALGQGPEFLTYFQNEAQLDKSGLPSDRFFAERPEGSVSTLKIQRTQQEDSAVYLCASSYGLYSGNTIYFGEGSWLTVV.

The chain recombines TRBV18 with TRBJ1-5, with TRBD1 matching 10 bases. The CDR3 is made up of 15 amino acids. Germline V gene data show CDR1 as KGHSH and CDR2 as LQKENI. V shed 5 bases, J shed 7 bases, and the junction held 8 bases outside the gene matches. Here the CDR3 reads CASSTRTGGVQPQHF. The CDR3 DNA is TGTGCCAGCTCAACCCGGACAGGGGGGGTCCAGCCCCAGCATTTT.

The V call is TRBV27, the J call TRBJ2-1; 13 bases are a match to TRBD2. Germline V gene data show CDR1 as MNHEY and CDR2 as SMNVEV (reference sequence). J was trimmed by 7 bases and V by 5 bases; bases with no gene match: 11. The CDR3 loop spans 17 amino acids. The CDR3: CASSLTRLAGGNNEQFF. Written as DNA, the CDR3 is TGTGCCAGCAGTCTCACTCGACTAGCGGGAGGTAATAATGAGCAGTTCTTC.

This chain links TRBV4-1 with TRBJ2-2; the D gene is possibly TRBD2 (6 bases). V was shortened by 5 bases and J by 0 bases, with 7 bases between the two germline ends. CDR3 length: 14 amino acids. Germline CDR1 MGHRA, CDR2 YSYEKL. The CDR3 spells CASSWTTNTGELFF. In DNA form, the CDR3 reads TGCGCCAGCAGCTGGACTACGAACACCGGGGAGCTGTTTTTT.

This chain uses TRBV28 with TRBJ2-2; D unclear. Germline V gene data show CDR1 as MDHEN and CDR2 as SYDVKM. V was clipped by 5 bases and J by 0 bases, with 7 bases between them. CDR3 size: 14 residues. CDR3 DNA: TGTGCCAGCAGTCCACAACCGAACACCGGGGAGCTGTTTTTT. It yields the protein CASSPQPNTGELFF.

This chain joins TRBV30 and TRBJ1-1, with 8 bases identical to TRBD1. The germline gives CDR1 GTSNPN, CDR2 SVGIG (reference sequence). The CDR3 is made up of 15 amino acids. The V segment lost 2 bases and the J segment 1 base; nucleotides outside the gene matches: 6. The CDR3 here is CAWSFGTGQNTEAFF. The CDR3 nucleotides are TGTGCCTGGAGTTTCGGGACAGGTCAGAACACTGAAGCTTTCTTT.